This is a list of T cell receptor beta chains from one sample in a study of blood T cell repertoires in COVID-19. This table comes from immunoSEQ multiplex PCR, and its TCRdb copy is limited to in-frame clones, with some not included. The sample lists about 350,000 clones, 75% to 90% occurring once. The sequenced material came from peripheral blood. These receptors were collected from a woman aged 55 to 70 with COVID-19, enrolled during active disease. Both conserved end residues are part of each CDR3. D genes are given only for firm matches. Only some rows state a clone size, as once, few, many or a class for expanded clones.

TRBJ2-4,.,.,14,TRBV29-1,TGCAGCGTTGCATCAGGCTTGGGCACCTTGTATCAGTACTTC,CSVASGLGTLYQYF
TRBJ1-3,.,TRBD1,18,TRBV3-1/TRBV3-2,TGTGCCAGCAACCAAGGCCCGACAGGACAGGGTTCTGGAAACACCATATATTTT,CASNQGPTGQGSGNTIYF
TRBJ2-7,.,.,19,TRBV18,TGTGCCAGCTCACCGAGGGCAGGGGCTCCAAAGGGGACCCCCTACGAGCAGTACTTC,CASSPRAGAPKGTPYEQYF
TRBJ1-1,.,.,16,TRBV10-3,TGTGCCATCAGTGACCCCGGGGTGGGCCTCAACACTGAAGCTTTCTTT,CAISDPGVGLNTEAFF
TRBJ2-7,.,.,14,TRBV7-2,TGTGCCAGCAGCTTCTCCGGCGGTGCCTACGAGCAGTACTTC,CASSFSGGAYEQYF
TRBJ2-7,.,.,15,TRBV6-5,TGTGCCAGCAGGTCCCGACAGGGAGGAGACTACGAGCAGTACTTC,CASRSRQGGDYEQYF
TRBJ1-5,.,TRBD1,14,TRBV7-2,TGTGCCAGCAGCTCCCAGGGGGCCAATCAGCCCCAGCATTTT,CASSSQGANQPQHF
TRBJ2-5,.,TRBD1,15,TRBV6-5,TGTGCCAGCAGTCTACGGGACAGGGGGCGTGAGACCCAGTACTTC,CASSLRDRGRETQYF
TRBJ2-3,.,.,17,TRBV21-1,TGTGCCAGCAGCAAATACCCGGCGGGGGGGCCGAGAGATACGCAGTATTTT,CASSKYPAGGPRDTQYF
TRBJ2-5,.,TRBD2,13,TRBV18,TGTGCCAGCTCACCAGGGGGGGGAGAGACCCAGTACTTC,CASSPGGGETQYF
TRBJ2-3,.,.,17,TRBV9,TGTGCCAGCAGCGTAGCTTGGGGGGATACTAGCACAGATACGCAGTATTTT,CASSVAWGDTSTDTQYF
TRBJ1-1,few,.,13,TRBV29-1,TGCAGCGTTGTTCAGGTTTTTGGCACTGAAGCTTTCTTT,CSVVQVFGTEAFF
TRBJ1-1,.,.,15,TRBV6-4,TGTGCCAGCAGCCCGGAGGGGAATAGAGGCACTGAAGCTTTCTTT,CASSPEGNRGTEAFF
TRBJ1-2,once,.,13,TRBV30,TGTGCCTGGAGGGATGACAGGAACTATGGCTACACCTTC,CAWRDDRNYGYTF
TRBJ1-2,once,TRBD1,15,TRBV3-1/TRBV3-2,TGTGCCAGCAGCCAATCCGGGACAGCTCTTGGTGGCTACACCTTC,CASSQSGTALGGYTF
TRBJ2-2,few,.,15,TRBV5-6,TGTGCCAGCAGCTTAAGAACAGGGAACACCGGGGAGCTGTTTTTT,CASSLRTGNTGELFF
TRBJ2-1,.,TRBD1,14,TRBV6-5,TGTGCCAGCAGCCCCTTGGGACAGCACAATGAGCAGTTCTTC,CASSPLGQHNEQFF
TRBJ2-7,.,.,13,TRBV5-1,TGCGCCAGCAGCGGGACTTTTACCTACGAGCAGTACTTC,CASSGTFTYEQYF
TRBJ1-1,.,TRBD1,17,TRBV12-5,TGTGCTAGTGGTTTGGTCTTGGGCGGACAGGTGAACACTGAAGCTTTCTTT,CASGLVLGGQVNTEAFF
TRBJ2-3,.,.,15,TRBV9,TGTGCCAGCAGCGTTATAGCGGATGACACAGATACGCAGTATTTT,CASSVIADDTDTQYF
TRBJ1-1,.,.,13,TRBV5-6,TGTGCCAGCAGCCGCACGGCGGGACTTGAAGCTTTCTTT,CASSRTAGLEAFF
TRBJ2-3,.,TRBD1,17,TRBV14,TGTGCCAGCAGCCACTCCAGGGGGCAGAGGGGCACAGATACGCAGTATTTT,CASSHSRGQRGTDTQYF
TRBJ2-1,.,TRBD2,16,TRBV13,TGTGCCAGCAGCTTATCCGGGACTAGCCCCTACAATGAGCAGTTCTTC,CASSLSGTSPYNEQFF
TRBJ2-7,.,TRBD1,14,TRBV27,TGTGCCAGCAGTTTACTTCAGGGGGTCTACGAGCAGTACTTC,CASSLLQGVYEQYF
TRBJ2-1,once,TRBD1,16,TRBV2,TGTGCCAGCGGACAGACAGGGGGCGTATCCTACAATGAGCAGTTCTTC,CASGQTGGVSYNEQFF
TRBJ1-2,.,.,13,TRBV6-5,TGTGCCAGCAAAGGAGGGAACGGCTATGGCTACACCTTC,CASKGGNGYGYTF
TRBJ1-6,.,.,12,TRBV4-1,TGCGCCAGCAGCCAAGACGGCGGACCCCTCCACTTT,CASSQDGGPLHF
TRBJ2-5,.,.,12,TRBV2,TGTGCCAGCGGGCCAGAGCAAGAGACCCAGTACTTC,CASGPEQETQYF
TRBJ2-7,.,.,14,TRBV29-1,TGCAGCGTTAACTCTGAGGGCATTTACTACGAGCAGTACTTC,CSVNSEGIYYEQYF
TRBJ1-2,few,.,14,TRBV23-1,TGCGCCAGCAGTCAGTACGACAGGAACTATGGCTACACCTTC,CASSQYDRNYGYTF
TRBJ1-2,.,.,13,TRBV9,TGTGCCAGCAGTCCAGGGTGGAGCTATGGCTACACCTTC,CASSPGWSYGYTF
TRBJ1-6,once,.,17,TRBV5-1,TGCGCCAGCAGCTTGGCGGTGGACGGAGAGGGAAATTCACCCCTCCACTTT,CASSLAVDGEGNSPLHF
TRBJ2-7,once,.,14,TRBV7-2,TGTGCCAGCAGCACGATTGCAGGGACCTACGAGCAGTACTTC,CASSTIAGTYEQYF
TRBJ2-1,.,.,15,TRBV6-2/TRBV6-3,TGTGCCAGCAGCTTCAGGGGATCGGCGATTGGTGAGCAGTTCTTC,CASSFRGSAIGEQFF
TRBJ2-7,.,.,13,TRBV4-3,TGCGCCAGCAGCCCCAGTTACACCTACGAGCAGTACTTC,CASSPSYTYEQYF
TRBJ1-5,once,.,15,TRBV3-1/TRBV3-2,TGTGCCAGCAGCCAACAGGGGATGGACAATCAGCCCCAGCATTTT,CASSQQGMDNQPQHF
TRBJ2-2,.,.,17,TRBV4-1,TGCGCCAGCAGCCGATTCGGACTCGGACGGAACACCGGGGAGCTGTTTTTT,CASSRFGLGRNTGELFF
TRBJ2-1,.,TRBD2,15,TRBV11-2,TGTGCCAGCAGCTTACTAGCGGCGAGCTACAATGAGCAGTTCTTC,CASSLLAASYNEQFF
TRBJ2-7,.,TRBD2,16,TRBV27,TGTGCCAGCACTCCTGCCGGACTAGCCTCGGTAACCGAGCAGTACTTC,CASTPAGLASVTEQYF
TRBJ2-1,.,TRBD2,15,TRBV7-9,TGTGCCAGCAGCTTTCTAGCGGGGGCCTACAATGAGCAGTTCTTC,CASSFLAGAYNEQFF
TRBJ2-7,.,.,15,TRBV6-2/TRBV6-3,TGTGCCAGCAGTTACTCGAGGACAGCCTCCTACGAGCAGTACTTC,CASSYSRTASYEQYF
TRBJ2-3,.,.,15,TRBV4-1,TGCGCCAGCAGCCACCAGGGGGGAGACACAGATACGCAGTATTTT,CASSHQGGDTDTQYF
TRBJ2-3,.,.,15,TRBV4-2,TGTGCCAGCAGCCAATCGGTCGCTAGCACAGATACGCAGTATTTT,CASSQSVASTDTQYF
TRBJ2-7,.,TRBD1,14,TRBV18,TGTGCCAGCTCTCTACGACAGGGACCCTACGAGCAGTACTTC,CASSLRQGPYEQYF
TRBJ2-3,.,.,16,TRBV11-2,TGTGCCAGCCTCCCGGGCGGGGGCCCACTAAGGGATACGCAGTATTTT,CASLPGGGPLRDTQYF
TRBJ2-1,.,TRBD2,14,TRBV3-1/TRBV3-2,TGTGCCAGCACCGGACTAGCGGGGGGGTATGAGCAGTTCTTC,CASTGLAGGYEQFF
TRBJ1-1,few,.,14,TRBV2,TGTGCCAGGGCGCAGGGGCGCCTGAACACTGAAGCTTTCTTT,CARAQGRLNTEAFF
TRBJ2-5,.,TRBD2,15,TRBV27,TGTGCCAGCAGTTTAGGGACTAGCCTGCAAGAGACCCAGTACTTC,CASSLGTSLQETQYF
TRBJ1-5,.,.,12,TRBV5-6,TGTGCCAGCAGCCCAGGAAATCAGCCCCAGCATTTT,CASSPGNQPQHF
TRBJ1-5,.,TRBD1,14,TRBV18,TGTGCCAGCTCAAACAGGGGGAGAGATCAGCCCCAGCATTTT,CASSNRGRDQPQHF
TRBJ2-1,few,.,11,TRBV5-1,TGCGCCAGCAGCTTGGGGGAGGTGAGGGTCTTC,CASSLGEVRVF
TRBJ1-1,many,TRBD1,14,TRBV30,TGTGCCTGGGGTCTAACAGGGGTTGACACTGAAGCTTTCTTT,CAWGLTGVDTEAFF
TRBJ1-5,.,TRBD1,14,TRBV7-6,TGTGCCAGCAGCTCGACAGGGGGCAATCAGCCCCAGCATTTT,CASSSTGGNQPQHF
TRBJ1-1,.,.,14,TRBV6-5,TGTGCCAGCACCTACCTGGGGGGATACACTGAAGCTTTCTTT,CASTYLGGYTEAFF
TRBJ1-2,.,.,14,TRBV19,TGTGCCAGTAGCCGACGTGGCGGCGGCTATGGCTACACCTTC,CASSRRGGGYGYTF
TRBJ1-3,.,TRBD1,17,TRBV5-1,TGCGCCAGCAGCCAACGGGACAGCGGGCTCTCTGGAAACACCATATATTTT,CASSQRDSGLSGNTIYF
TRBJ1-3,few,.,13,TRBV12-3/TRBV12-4,TGTGCCAGCCGAAATGACAATTCCAACACCATATATTTT,CASRNDNSNTIYF
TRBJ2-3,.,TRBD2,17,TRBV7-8,TGTGCCAGCAGCTTAGGACTAGCGGGGGTGAGCACAGATACGCAGTATTTT,CASSLGLAGVSTDTQYF
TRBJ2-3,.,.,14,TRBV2,TGTGCCAGCAGCTCGACTAGTGGGGGGGATACGCAGTATTTT,CASSSTSGGDTQYF
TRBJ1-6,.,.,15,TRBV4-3,TGCGCCAGCAGCCAAGGGCTGGTTGTGAATTCACCCCTCCACTTT,CASSQGLVVNSPLHF